This T cell receptor (beta chain) was sequenced in a study of early T cells in non-severe SARS-CoV-2 infection. Study details: The input, bulk RNA from unsorted whole blood, was sequenced, and chains were unpaired.

Individual cDNA molecules received unique molecular identifiers during library preparation. A single record per CDR3 protein comes from TCRdb applying MiXCR to the 5' RACE reads. The repertoire includes some 100,000 distinct CDR3 sequences, roughly 15% of them detected once, and approximately 0.62% sits in the top ten. Notes on this clonotype: Its specificity is not known. One junction end disagrees with the germline gene, perhaps due to a read error.

The study, taken as a whole, reports: VDJdb matches were skewed toward anti-spike CD8 T cell responses.

The CDR3 length is 15 residues. Germline loops: CDR1 SGHNT, CDR2 YYREEE (reference sequence). Sequencing was done on a sample of whole blood. The V gene is TRBV5-4, the J gene TRBJ1-6, with D perhaps matching TRBD1 (5 bases). This TCR came from an adult who was a healthcare worker with PCR-confirmed SARS-CoV-2 infection or an uninfected control (not recorded which). In DNA, the CDR3 is TGTGCCAGCAGCTTGGGAAGGCAGGGTAATCCACCCCTCCACTTT. Translated, it gives CASSLGRQGNPPLHF.